This T cell receptor (beta chain) was profiled in a study of technical replicates of blood from a handful of donors. Libraries were prepared by immunoSEQ multiplex PCR; TCRdb keeps only in-frame clonotypes and omits some of them. The repertoire holds about 71,000 clones, with 80% to 95% as singletons. The CDR3 is 14 amino acids. The germline CDR1 and CDR2 sequences are LNHDA and SQIVND (reference sequence). V was trimmed by 10 bases and J by 5 bases, leaving 20 bases between them. The material sequenced was T cells isolated from PBMCs. This TCR was sampled from a human donor in good health. V is TRBV19 and J is TRBJ2-5; weak D call: TRBD2 (5 bases). CDR3 coding DNA: TGTGCCATTATCCCGCGGGTACCAAGGGAGACCCAGTACTTC. Its protein product is CAIIPRVPRETQYF. The whole variable domain, remainder taken from reference TRBV19 and TRBJ2-5, is DGGITQSPKYLFRKEGQNVTLSCEQNLNHDAMYWYRQDPGQGLRLIYYSQIVNDFQKGDIAEGYSVSREKKESFPLTVTSAQKNPTAFYLCAIIPRVPRETQYFGPGTRLLVL.